These T cell receptor beta chains were read from a single sample in a study of OX40 agonist ivuxolimab in advanced cancers. Clones were read by immunoSEQ multiplex PCR, and TCRdb kept only the in-frame ones, dropping some. The sample carries tens of thousands of clones, approximately 82% recorded once. The sample consisted of CD4+ or CD8+ T cells sorted from blood, taken in a trial of the OX40 agonist ivuxolimab. Every receptor here comes from an adult with an advanced solid tumor such as melanoma, head and neck, liver or kidney cancer. Both conserved end residues are part of each CDR3.

J gene	V gene	CDR3 protein
TRBJ1-2	TRBV6-6	CASFERGSYGYTF
TRBJ2-5	TRBV27	CASSLRARAGQLGETQYF
TRBJ2-7	TRBV18	CASSLIQRRSYEQYF
TRBJ2-7	TRBV10-3	CAIRAGQGVSYEQYF
TRBJ2-7	TRBV2	CASSGTGSGTYEQYF
TRBJ2-7	TRBV5-1	CASSSPPAYEQYF
TRBJ2-1	TRBV11-2	CASRGTSGRYNEQFF
TRBJ2-2	TRBV7-9	CASSATTQGAGELFF
TRBJ1-3	TRBV5-6	CASSLWVYRLHSGNTIYF
TRBJ2-3	TRBV6-4	CASSASLGADTQYF
TRBJ1-1	TRBV7-3	CASSLSPDTEAFF
TRBJ1-3	TRBV9	CASSNHWTGGNTIYF
.	TRBV28	CASSFGGPYEQYF
TRBJ1-1	TRBV19	CASSTRLGAEAFF
TRBJ2-7	TRBV10-2	CASRLAYDSYEQYF
TRBJ1-2	TRBV7-3	CASSLEGGYGYTF
TRBJ2-1	TRBV13	CASTPVAGAGNEQFF
TRBJ2-3	TRBV2	CASRMDVDTQYF
TRBJ2-1	TRBV7-3	CASSPLAGGLSEQFF
TRBJ2-7	TRBV27	CASSLVRGIYEQYF
TRBJ1-3	TRBV5-1	CASSLGPGGSSGNTIYF
TRBJ2-3	TRBV29-1	CSALTLDASTDTQYF
TRBJ2-3	TRBV2	CASLAGSTDTQYF
TRBJ2-5	TRBV27	CASSLAGETQYF
TRBJ1-4	TRBV28	CASSSPGQGSPGGEKLFF
TRBJ2-7	TRBV6-1	CASSEYVAGDNFSYEQYF
TRBJ1-4	TRBV28	CASSLGLRGGNEKLFF
TRBJ1-6	TRBV7-3	CASSIQGSDNSPLHF